This entry lists 9 T cell receptor beta chains sequenced from one sample in a study of cytomegalovirus exposure and HLA in healthy donors. The PCR contained 60 Vbeta and 13 Jbeta primers. TCRdb's table, derived via immunoSEQ multiplex PCR, lists solely in-frame clones and lacks some. The sample holds approximately 190,000 clones, 65% to 85% seen once. Input material: PBMCs. The source of these receptors is a woman in her twenties or thirties in good health and CMV-seropositive.

The chain is built from TRBV5-6 and TRBJ1-2, with TRBD1 matching 7 bases. V shed 5 bases and J 8 bases; nucleotides not matched to a gene: 9. This CDR3 region has 13 residues. Germline V gene sequence: CDR1 SGHDT, CDR2 YYEEEE. CDR3 nucleotide sequence: TGTGCCAGCAGACTTACAGGGGTGGAGGGCTACACCTTC. Encoded protein: CASRLTGVEGYTF. Combining the CDR3 with reference TRBV5-6 and TRBJ1-2 gives the whole variable domain DAGVTQSPTHLIKTRGQQVTLRCSPKSGHDTVSWYQQALGQGPQFIFQYYEEEERQRGNFPDRFSGHQFPNYSSELNVNALLLGDSALYLCASRLTGVEGYTFGSGTRLTVV.

This clone was observed a handful of times. The chain links TRBV6-6 to TRBJ1-2, with a weak D call TRBD1 (6 bases). Looked up from germline, CDR1 is MNHNY and CDR2 is SVGAGI (reference sequence). This CDR3 is built from 15 residues. The V end was cut by 5 bases, the J end by 4 bases, with 17 bases between. CDR3 region: CASSHTQGPGYGYTF. The CDR3 bases are TGTGCCAGCAGTCATACACAGGGACCCGGCTATGGCTACACCTTC.

This clone was counted once. This chain links TRBV18 with TRBJ2-3, with 8 bases aligning to TRBD2. This CDR3 is 16 amino acids long. Losses at the gene ends were 1 base for V and 2 bases for J; bases not matched to a gene: 5. Germline V CDR1 and CDR2: KGHSH, LQKENI. The CDR3 DNA reads TGTGCCAGCTCACCACGGACTAGCACTTTCACAGATACGCAGTATTTT. Translation: CASSPRTSTFTDTQYF. The full variable domain, with the rest looked up from reference TRBV18 and TRBJ2-3, is NAGVMQNPRHLVRRRGQEARLRCSPMKGHSHVYWYRQLPEEGLKFMVYLQKENIIDESGMPKERFSAEFPKEGPSILRIQQVVRGDSAAYFCASSPRTSTFTDTQYFGPGTRLTVL.

The chain has TRBV6-5 and TRBJ1-2; D uncertain. CDR3 length: 13 amino acids. V lost 0 bases and J lost 1, with 3 bases in between. Per germline, CDR1 MNHEY and CDR2 SVGAGI. The DNA for the CDR3 is TGTGCCAGCAGTTACTCCCATAACTATGGCTACACCTTC. This sequence encodes CASSYSHNYGYTF.

This clone turned up a few times. The chain links TRBV19 to TRBJ1-2, with 8 bases fitting TRBD1. Germline CDR1 LNHDA, CDR2 SQIVND (reference sequence). Losses at the gene ends were 10 bases for V and 2 bases for J; bases not matched to a gene: 9. The CDR3 length is 14 residues. CDR3 protein: CATPRDRSNYGYTF. CDR3 in DNA: TGTGCCACCCCAAGGGACAGGTCGAACTATGGCTACACCTTC.

The J gene is TRBJ2-7, the V gene TRBV28; 7 bases map to TRBD1. J gave up 7 bases and V 5 bases, and 11 bases lay outside the gene matches. The CDR3 has 14 amino acids. Germline V gene sequence: CDR1 MDHEN, CDR2 SYDVKM. CDR3 sequence: CASSPGDRPREQYF. CDR3 DNA: TGTGCCAGCAGTCCAGGGGACAGACCGCGGGAGCAGTACTTC.

The rearrangement uses TRBV25-1 and TRBJ2-3; 9 nucleotides agree with TRBD1. Germline V lookup: CDR1 MGHDK, CDR2 SYGVNS. V gave up 3 bases and J gave up 3 bases; unmatched junction bases: 10. This CDR3 has 17 residues. The CDR3 loop is CASSDTRPGTGTDTQYF. In DNA form, the CDR3 reads TGTGCCAGCAGTGACACCCGTCCCGGGACAGGGACAGATACGCAGTATTTT. Based on the CDR3 plus reference TRBV25-1 and TRBJ2-3, the full variable domain is EADIYQTPRYLVIGTGKKITLECSQTMGHDKMYWYQQDPGMELHLIHYSYGVNSTEKGDLSSESTVSRIRTEHFPLTLESARPSHTSQYLCASSDTRPGTGTDTQYFGPGTRLTVL.

The V call is TRBV6-1, the J call TRBJ2-4; D is ambiguous. Trimming removed 7 bases at V and 3 bases at J, with 10 bases between. CDR1 is MNHNS and CDR2 is SASEGT in the germline V gene. This CDR3 has 13 amino acids. The CDR3 DNA is TGTGCCAGCACCCCTGCCAGCAAAAACATTCAGTACTTC. Residues: CASTPASKNIQYF.

This clone was observed a handful of times. The chain combines TRBV27 with TRBJ1-1; D remains unclear. Germline V gene sequence: CDR1 MNHEY, CDR2 SMNVEV (reference sequence). This CDR3 is 15 amino acids long. Trimming cost V 1 base and J 6 bases, with 15 bases left between them. CDR3 sequence (DNA): TGTGCCAGCAGTTTATACCCCCGCCTGGGCGCTGAAGCTTTCTTT. Residues: CASSLYPRLGAEAFF.